The 23 T cell receptor beta chains reported below all come from one sample, sequenced in a study of T cells after yellow fever vaccination. Each CDR3 protein is one row after TCRdb ran MiXCR on the 5' RACE reads. The top ten hold 2.5% to 3.5% of the sample, which has over 150,000 distinct CDR3 sequences, about 6.2% seen once. Sequencing was performed on CD4+ T cells sorted from PBMCs, taken on the day of the first yellow fever vaccination. The source is a man younger than 35 who received the YFV17D yellow fever vaccine.

The chain carries TRBV2 and TRBJ2-7, with D unresolved. The germline gives CDR1 SNHLY, CDR2 FYNNEI. Trimming cost V 5 bases and J 3 bases, with 14 bases left between them. The length of the CDR3 is 14 residues. The CDR3 sequence is CASSRKFDIYEQYF. The CDR3 nucleotides are TGTGCCAGCAGTCGGAAATTCGATATCTACGAGCAGTACTTC.

This clonotype was seen a handful of times. The chain employs TRBV5-8 and TRBJ1-2; D gene unclear. This CDR3 has 13 amino acids. Germline values: CDR1 SGHTS, CDR2 YDEGEE. The V end lost 1 base, the J end lost 1 base, and 5 bases lay between the germline ends. CDR3 sequence: CASSLLVNYGYTF. CDR3 nucleotide sequence: TGTGCCAGCAGCTTGTTAGTTAACTATGGCTACACCTTC.

This clonotype was observed many times. This CDR3 is CSVRDSPLHF. The CDR3 nucleotides are TGCAGTGTAAGAGATTCACCCCTCCACTTT. The chain employs TRBV20-1 and TRBJ1-6; D not certain. CDR1 and CDR2 from the germline V gene are DFQATT and SNEGSKA (reference sequence). V lost 7 bases and J 8 bases, leaving 6 bases between the germline ends. The CDR3 loop spans 10 amino acids.

This clonotype appeared a few times. Here the CDR3 reads CASSQSQGSFGNTIYF. In DNA form, the CDR3 reads TGTGCCAGCAGTCAATCACAGGGCTCCTTCGGAAACACCATATATTTT. This rearrangement joins TRBV6-1 to TRBJ1-3; TRBD1 is a possible D gene (6 bases). The CDR3 contains 16 residues. Germline CDR1 reads MNHNS; CDR2 reads SASEGT. V was shortened by 5 bases and J by 4 bases, with 18 bases between the two germline ends.

The sample holds one count of this clonotype. This could be a read error, since a much larger clone is one nucleotide away. The J gene is TRBJ1-1, the V gene TRBV7-3; D gene unclear. The V and J ends lost 5 bases and 5 bases respectively, with 12 bases between them. The CDR3 is made up of 13 amino acids. Per the germline V gene, CDR1 is SGHTA and CDR2 is FQGTGA. The CDR3 DNA is TGTGCCAGCAGCCACGACACATGGACTGAAGCTTTCTTT. Protein product: CASSHDTWTEAFF.

This chain connects TRBV28 to TRBJ2-5; D is ambiguous. Germline V CDR1 and CDR2: MDHEN, SYDVKM. CDR3 length: 15 residues. V was pared by 5 bases and J by 8 bases, with 21 bases between. CDR3 sequence: CASSASTMGWVTQYF. Written as DNA, the CDR3 is TGTGCCAGCAGTGCAAGTACGATGGGCTGGGTCACCCAGTACTTC.

This clonotype occurred many times. The rearrangement joins TRBV20-1 to TRBJ2-3; the D is unclear. Trimming shortened V by 7 bases and J by 6 bases, and 20 bases separated the two germline ends. The CDR3 extends over 14 amino acids. The germline V gene has CDR1 DFQATT and CDR2 SNEGSKA (reference sequence). CDR3 residues: CSVSTGPPLDTQYF. The CDR3 nucleotides are TGCAGTGTTTCAACCGGGCCCCCGCTGGATACGCAGTATTTT.

This clonotype showed up many times. V usage is TRBV12-3 or TRBV12-4 and J usage is TRBJ1-6; D is perhaps TRBD1 (6 bases). V shed 7 bases and J shed 7 bases, with 14 bases lying between them. The CDR3 contains 14 residues. DNA for the CDR3: TGTGCCAGCACACCGGGGGCCCGGAATTCACCCCTCCACTTT. This gives the protein CASTPGARNSPLHF.

This clonotype was counted at least ten times. This chain links TRBV11-2 with TRBJ2-3, with 8 bases fitting TRBD2. The CDR3 loop spans 16 amino acids. Germline V gene sequence: CDR1 SGHAT, CDR2 FQNNGV. With V trimmed by 3 bases and J by 0 bases, 5 bases remained unmatched. Written as DNA, the CDR3 is TGTGCCAGCAGCTTGAGGAGCGGGGGAAGCACAGATACGCAGTATTTT. Protein sequence: CASSLRSGGSTDTQYF.

This clonotype has at least ten counts. The CDR3 DNA follows: TGTGCCAGCAGTTGGGAGGGGGGCCTCTACAATGAGCAGTTCTTC. This sequence encodes CASSWEGGLYNEQFF. The chain uses TRBV6-2 or TRBV6-3 and TRBJ2-1; D is possibly TRBD2 (7 bases). CDR1 is MNHEY and CDR2 is SVGEGT in the germline V gene. Deletions cut 4 bases from V and 3 bases from J, with 13 bases between. The CDR3 sequence is 15 residues long.

The rearrangement uses TRBV7-3 and TRBJ2-3, with TRBD1 identical over 8 bases. CDR3 size: 14 residues. V trimming: 1 base; J trimming: 5 bases; junction bases outside the gene matches: 2. The germline CDR1 and CDR2 sequences are SGHTA and FQGTGA. This CDR3 is CASSLSRGRDTQYF. For the CDR3, the DNA is TGTGCCAGCAGCTTAAGCAGGGGGCGAGATACGCAGTATTTT.

This clonotype was recorded a few times. The germline gene is not matched at one end of the junction; a read error may be the cause. The chain joins TRBV7-7 to TRBJ2-2; 10 positions agree with TRBD2. The germline CDR1 and CDR2 sequences are SSHAT and FNYEAQ (reference sequence). There are 19 residues in the CDR3. The CDR3 nucleotides are TGTGCTAGCAGCTTAGCTGCCCTATCTAGCGGGGGCGAGACCGGGGAGCTGTTTTTT. This codes for CASSLAALSSGGETGELFF.

The rearrangement uses TRBV9 and TRBJ1-6, with a weak D call TRBD1 (5 bases). V lost 0 bases and J lost 9, with 13 bases in between. From germline, CDR1 is SGDLS and CDR2 YYNGEE. This CDR3 contains 15 residues. The CDR3 sequence is CASSVEGTGSSPLHF. The CDR3 DNA reads TGTGCCAGCAGCGTAGAGGGGACGGGGAGTTCACCCCTCCACTTT.

Remarks on this clonotype: Given a much more abundant clone one base away, this may be a read error. The V call is TRBV15, the J call TRBJ1-5; D gene uncertain. The CDR3 sequence is 12 residues long. Trimming shortened V by 1 base and J by 7 bases, and 5 bases separated the two germline ends. Germline CDR1 LNHNV, CDR2 YYDKDF (reference sequence). CDR3 coding DNA: TGTGCCACCAGCAGAGGGGAACAGCCCCAGCATTTT. It encodes CATSRGEQPQHF.

This clonotype was observed at least ten times. The chain employs TRBV12-3 or TRBV12-4 and TRBJ2-2; 7 nucleotides align to TRBD2. The trim removed 9 bases at V and 0 bases at J, leaving 7 bases unmatched. The CDR3 contains 15 residues. The CDR3 loop reads CASWGGGSNTGELFF. DNA for the CDR3: TGTGCCAGTTGGGGCGGGGGATCGAACACCGGGGAGCTGTTTTTT.

This clonotype occurred a few times. The chain joins TRBV23-1 to TRBJ2-5; 10 nucleotides align to TRBD2. TRBV23-1 qualifies as an ORF whose function is uncertain. This CDR3 is 16 amino acids long. V was clipped by 2 bases and J by 1 base; unmatched bases: 4. CDR3 coding DNA: TGCGCCAGCAGTCAACGGCTAGCGGGGGCCCAAGAGACCCAGTACTTC. Its translation is CASSQRLAGAQETQYF.

The sample holds a few counts of this clonotype. The chain has TRBV6-5 and TRBJ2-7; TRBD2 matches 8 bases. J gave up 4 bases and V 6 bases, and 14 bases lay outside the gene matches. From germline, CDR1 is MNHEY and CDR2 SVGAGI. This CDR3 is 16 amino acids long. In nucleotides, the CDR3 is TGTGCCAGCAGCCCCCCGACTAGCGAGGCCCGTTACGAGCAGTACGTC. This sequence encodes CASSPPTSEARYEQYV.

This clonotype has ten or more counts. The chain is built from TRBV6-4 and TRBJ1-1; D might be TRBD1 (6 bases). This CDR3 is built from 13 residues. Trimming cost V 3 bases and J 4 bases, with 9 bases left between them. Germline lookup yields CDR1 MRHNA and CDR2 SNTAGT. The CDR3 DNA is TGTGCCAGCAGTGAACAGGGAGGCACTGAAGCTTTCTTT. As protein: CASSEQGGTEAFF.

CDR3 DNA: TGTGCCAGCTCACCACAGACAGGGTCCTTGGAGCAGTACTTC. It encodes CASSPQTGSLEQYF. The chain has TRBV18 and TRBJ2-7; 7 bases are shared with TRBD1. J gave up 7 bases and V 1 base, and 7 bases lay outside the gene matches. Germline CDR1 is KGHSH and CDR2 is LQKENI. This CDR3 is 14 amino acids long.

This clonotype was seen more than once but under ten times. V usage is TRBV12-3 or TRBV12-4 and J usage is TRBJ1-1, with 9 bases identical to TRBD1. The V gene end was trimmed by 0 bases and the J gene end by 9 bases; junction bases not matched to a gene: 2. The CDR3 has 13 residues. The CDR3 spells CASSLAGTGKAFF. CDR3 DNA sequence: TGTGCCAGCAGTTTAGCGGGGACAGGGAAAGCTTTCTTT.

This clonotype was observed at least ten times. The chain uses TRBV28 and TRBJ2-5, with 7 bases aligning to TRBD1. In germline, CDR1 is MDHEN, CDR2 SYDVKM. The CDR3 has 13 amino acids. V was pared by 8 bases and J by 9 bases, with 12 bases of the junction left unmatched. DNA for the CDR3: TGTGCCAGCGGGCAGGGGGTAGTGTTGGCCCAGTACTTC. Encoded protein: CASGQGVVLAQYF. The whole variable domain, filled in from reference TRBV28 and TRBJ2-5, reads DVKVTQSSRYLVKRTGEKVFLECVQDMDHENMFWYRQDPGLGLRLIYFSYDVKMKEKGDIPEGYSVSREKKERFSLILESASTNQTSMYLCASGQGVVLAQYFGPGTRLLVL.

This clonotype was observed at least ten times. V is TRBV5-1 and J is TRBJ1-6, with no clear D. V shed 6 bases and J shed 7 bases, with 17 bases lying between them. The germline gives CDR1 SGHRS, CDR2 YFSETQ. The CDR3 is 15 residues long. CDR3 DNA: TGCGCCAGCAACCTAAACGGGAGAGAAAATTCACCCCTCCACTTT. As protein: CASNLNGRENSPLHF.

Comments on this clonotype: Being one base from a much bigger clone, this may be a read error. The chain employs TRBV12-5 and TRBJ2-3, with D hard to call. V lost 2 bases to trimming and J lost 2 bases, with 8 bases between them. The germline CDR1 and CDR2 sequences are LGHNT and FRNRAP. The CDR3 extends over 14 amino acids. CDR3: CASGLHASTDTQYF. The CDR3 nucleotides are TGTGCTAGTGGTTTGCACGCCTCCACAGATACGCAGTATTTT.